Detailed here is one TCR beta chain. Sequencing of TCR beta, carried out with a high-throughput approach, was applied to CD8+ and CD4+ T cells from the blood. Healthy donors were controls matched for age and sex. FACS was used to enrich TEMRA cells, whereas the CD8+ and CD4+ T cells were obtained by negative isolation. This entry comes from a study of CD8 T cells in Susac syndrome. Reverse transcription of about 0.5 to 1 ug RNA was carried out with random hexamers. immunoSEQ multiplex PCR amplified TCR beta CDR3 across 54 Vbeta, 13 Jbeta. TCRdb used MiXCR to reprocess the immunoSEQ multiplex PCR reads, holding one entry per CDR3 protein. The sample contains 100,000 or so distinct CDR3 sequences, nearly 95% of which appear only once. The germline gives CDR1 ENHRY, CDR2 SYGVKD. This CDR3 has 12 amino acids. Trimming shortened V by 6 bases and J by 2 bases, and 8 bases separated the two germline ends.

The receptor was derived from a human donor in good health. Sample: CD4+ T cells from PBMCs. The chain is built from TRBV10-3 and TRBJ2-7; D unclear. The DNA of the CDR3 is TGTGCCATCAGCGGACCGACCTACGAGCAGTACTTC. Translating gives CAISGPTYEQYF.